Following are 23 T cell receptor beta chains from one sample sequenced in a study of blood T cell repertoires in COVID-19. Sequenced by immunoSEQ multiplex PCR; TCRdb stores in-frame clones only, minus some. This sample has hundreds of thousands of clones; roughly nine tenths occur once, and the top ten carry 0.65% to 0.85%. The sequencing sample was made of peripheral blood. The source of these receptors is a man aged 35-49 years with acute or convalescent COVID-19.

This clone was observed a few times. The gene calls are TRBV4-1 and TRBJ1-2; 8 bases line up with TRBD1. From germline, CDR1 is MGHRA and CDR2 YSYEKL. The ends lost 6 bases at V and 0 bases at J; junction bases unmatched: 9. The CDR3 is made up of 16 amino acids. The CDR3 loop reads CASRAQGAIPNYGYTF. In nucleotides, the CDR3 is TGCGCCAGCAGGGCGCAGGGGGCGATCCCTAACTATGGCTACACCTTC.

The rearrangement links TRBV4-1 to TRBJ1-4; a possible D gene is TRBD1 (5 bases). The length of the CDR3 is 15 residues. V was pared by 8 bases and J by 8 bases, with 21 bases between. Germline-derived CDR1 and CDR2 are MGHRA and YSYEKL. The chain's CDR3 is CASGGWGTEDEKLFF. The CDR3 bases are TGCGCCAGCGGGGGGTGGGGCACTGAGGACGAAAAACTGTTTTTT.

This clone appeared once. CDR3 residues: CASSAGILGYGYTF. The CDR3 region has the DNA TGTGCCAGCAGCGCGGGGATCCTTGGATATGGCTACACCTTC. V is TRBV6-5 and J is TRBJ1-2, with D unresolved. From germline, CDR1 is MNHEY and CDR2 SVGAGI. This CDR3 comprises 14 residues. Between the trimmed V and J ends, which lost 6 bases and 5 bases, there was a span of 16 bases.

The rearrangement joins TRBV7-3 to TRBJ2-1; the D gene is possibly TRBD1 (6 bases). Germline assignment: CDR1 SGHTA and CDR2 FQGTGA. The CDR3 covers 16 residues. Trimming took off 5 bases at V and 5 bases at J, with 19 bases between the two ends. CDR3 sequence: CASSLLGGFKNNEQFF. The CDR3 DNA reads TGTGCCAGCAGCCTACTAGGGGGATTTAAGAACAATGAGCAGTTCTTC.

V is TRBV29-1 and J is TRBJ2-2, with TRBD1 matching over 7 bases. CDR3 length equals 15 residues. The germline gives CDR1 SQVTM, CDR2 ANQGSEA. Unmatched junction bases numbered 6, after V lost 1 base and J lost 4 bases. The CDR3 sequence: CSVEAGTASTGELFF. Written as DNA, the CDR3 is TGCAGCGTTGAAGCCGGGACAGCCTCCACCGGGGAGCTGTTTTTT.

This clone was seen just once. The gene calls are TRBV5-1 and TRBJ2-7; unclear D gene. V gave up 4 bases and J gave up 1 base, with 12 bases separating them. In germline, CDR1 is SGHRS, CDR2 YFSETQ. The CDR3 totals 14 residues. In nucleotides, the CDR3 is TGCGCCAGCAGCCTCATCTCAGATTCCTACGAGCAGTACTTC. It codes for CASSLISDSYEQYF.

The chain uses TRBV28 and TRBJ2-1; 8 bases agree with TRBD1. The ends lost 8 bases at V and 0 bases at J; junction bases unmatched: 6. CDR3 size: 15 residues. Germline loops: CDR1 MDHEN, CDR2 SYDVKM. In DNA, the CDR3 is TGTGCCAGCCTATCACAGGGGGTCTCCTACAATGAGCAGTTCTTC. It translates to CASLSQGVSYNEQFF.

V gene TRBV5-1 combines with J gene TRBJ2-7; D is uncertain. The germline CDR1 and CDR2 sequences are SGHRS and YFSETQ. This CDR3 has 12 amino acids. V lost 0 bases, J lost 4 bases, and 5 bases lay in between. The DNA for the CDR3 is TGCGCCAGCAGCTTGGACTTTTACGAGCAGTACTTC. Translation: CASSLDFYEQYF.

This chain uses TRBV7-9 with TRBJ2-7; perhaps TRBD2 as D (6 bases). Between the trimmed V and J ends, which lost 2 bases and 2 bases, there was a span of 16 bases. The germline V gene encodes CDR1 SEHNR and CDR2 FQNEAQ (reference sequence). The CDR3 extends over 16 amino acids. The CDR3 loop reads CASSLFETSRPYEQYF. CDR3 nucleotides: TGTGCCAGCAGCTTATTCGAGACTAGTCGGCCCTACGAGCAGTACTTC.

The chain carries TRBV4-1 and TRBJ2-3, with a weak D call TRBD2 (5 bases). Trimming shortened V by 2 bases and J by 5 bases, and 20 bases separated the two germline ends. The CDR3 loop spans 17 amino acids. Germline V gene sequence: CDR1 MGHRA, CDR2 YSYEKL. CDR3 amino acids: CASSQTALALAQDTQYF. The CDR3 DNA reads TGCGCCAGCAGCCAAACTGCTCTAGCCCTCGCCCAAGATACGCAGTATTTT.

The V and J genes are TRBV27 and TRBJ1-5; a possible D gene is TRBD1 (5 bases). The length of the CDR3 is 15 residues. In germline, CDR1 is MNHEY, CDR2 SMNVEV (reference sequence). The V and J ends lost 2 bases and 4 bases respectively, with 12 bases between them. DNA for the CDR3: TGTGCCAGCAGTTTACAGGGCATCTTAAATCAGCCCCAGCATTTT. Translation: CASSLQGILNQPQHF.

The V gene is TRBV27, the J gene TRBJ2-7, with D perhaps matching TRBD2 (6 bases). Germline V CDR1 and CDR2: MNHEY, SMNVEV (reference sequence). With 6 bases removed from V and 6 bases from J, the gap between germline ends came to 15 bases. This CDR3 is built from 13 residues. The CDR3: CASSTGAGGEQYF. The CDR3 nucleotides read TGTGCCAGCAGCACCGGGGCCGGGGGCGAGCAGTACTTC.

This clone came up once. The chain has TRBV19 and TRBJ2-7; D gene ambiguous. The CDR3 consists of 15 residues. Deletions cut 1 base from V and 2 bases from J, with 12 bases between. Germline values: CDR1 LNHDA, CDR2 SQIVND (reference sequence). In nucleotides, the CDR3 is TGTGCCAGTAGTATAGGGGCTCCCCCCGCCTACGAGCAGTACTTC. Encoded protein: CASSIGAPPAYEQYF.

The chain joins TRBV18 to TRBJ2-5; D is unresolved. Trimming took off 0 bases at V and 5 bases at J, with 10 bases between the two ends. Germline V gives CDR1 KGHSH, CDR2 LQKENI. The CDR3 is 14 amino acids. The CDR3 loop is CASSPPGYPETQYF. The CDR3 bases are TGTGCCAGCTCACCACCGGGCTACCCGGAGACCCAGTACTTC.

The CDR3 DNA sequence: TGTGCCAGCACCCTCCTGGGAGGGCGGGGCACTGAAGCTTTCTTT. It translates to CASTLLGGRGTEAFF. The chain combines TRBV11-2 with TRBJ1-1; no clear D. This CDR3 is built from 15 residues. Germline V CDR1 and CDR2: SGHAT, FQNNGV. Trimming removed 7 bases at V and 4 bases at J, with 19 bases between.

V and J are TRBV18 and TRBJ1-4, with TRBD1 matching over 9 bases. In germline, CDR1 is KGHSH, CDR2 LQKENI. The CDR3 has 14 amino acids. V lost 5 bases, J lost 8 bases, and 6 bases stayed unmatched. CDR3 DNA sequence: TGTGCCAGCTCATCACAGGGGGCGCGGGAAAAACTGTTTTTT. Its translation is CASSSQGAREKLFF.

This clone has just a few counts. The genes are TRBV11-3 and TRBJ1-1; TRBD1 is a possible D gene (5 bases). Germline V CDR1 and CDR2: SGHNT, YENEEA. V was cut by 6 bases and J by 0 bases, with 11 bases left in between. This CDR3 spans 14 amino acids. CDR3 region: CASRRGEMNTEAFF. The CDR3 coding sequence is TGTGCCAGCAGGCGGGGGGAGATGAACACTGAAGCTTTCTTT.

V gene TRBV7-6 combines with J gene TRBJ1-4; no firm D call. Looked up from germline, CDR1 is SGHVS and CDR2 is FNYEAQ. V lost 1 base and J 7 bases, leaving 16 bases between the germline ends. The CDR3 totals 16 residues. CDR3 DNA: TGTGCCAGCAGCTTAGGTCCCCTTTTCCCTCGTGAAAAACTGTTTTTT. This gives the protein CASSLGPLFPREKLFF.

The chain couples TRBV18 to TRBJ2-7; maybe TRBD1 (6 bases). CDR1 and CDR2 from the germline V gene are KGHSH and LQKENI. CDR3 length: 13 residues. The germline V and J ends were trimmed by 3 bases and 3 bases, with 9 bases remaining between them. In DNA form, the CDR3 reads TGTGCCAGCTCACCGGACAGCCTCTACGAGCAGTACTTC. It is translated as CASSPDSLYEQYF. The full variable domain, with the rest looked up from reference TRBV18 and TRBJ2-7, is NAGVMQNPRHLVRRRGQEARLRCSPMKGHSHVYWYRQLPEEGLKFMVYLQKENIIDESGMPKERFSAEFPKEGPSILRIQQVVRGDSAAYFCASSPDSLYEQYFGPGTRLTVT.

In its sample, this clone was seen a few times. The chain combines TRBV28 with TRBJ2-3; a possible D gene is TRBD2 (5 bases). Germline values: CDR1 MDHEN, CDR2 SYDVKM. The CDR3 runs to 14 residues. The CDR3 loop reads CAITDPGKTDTQYF. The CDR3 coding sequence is TGTGCTATAACGGATCCGGGGAAGACAGATACGCAGTATTTT.

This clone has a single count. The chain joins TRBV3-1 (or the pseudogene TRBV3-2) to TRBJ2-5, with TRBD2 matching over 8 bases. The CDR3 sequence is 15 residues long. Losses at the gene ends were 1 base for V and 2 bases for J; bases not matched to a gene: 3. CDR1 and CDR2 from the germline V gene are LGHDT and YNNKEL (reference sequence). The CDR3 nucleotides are TGTGCCAGCAGCCAAGGAACTAGCGGACAAGAGACCCAGTACTTC. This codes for CASSQGTSGQETQYF.

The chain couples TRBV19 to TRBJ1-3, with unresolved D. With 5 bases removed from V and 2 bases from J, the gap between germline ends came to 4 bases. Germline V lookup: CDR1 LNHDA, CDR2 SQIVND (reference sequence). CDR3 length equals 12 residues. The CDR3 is CASSSTGNTIYF. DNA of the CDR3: TGTGCCAGTAGTTCAACTGGAAACACCATATATTTT.

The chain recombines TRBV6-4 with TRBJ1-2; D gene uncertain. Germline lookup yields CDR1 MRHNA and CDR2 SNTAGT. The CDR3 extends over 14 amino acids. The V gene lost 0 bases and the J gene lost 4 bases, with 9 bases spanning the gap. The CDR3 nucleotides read TGTGCCAGCAGTGACTCGAGAGGTACCTATGGCTACACCTTC. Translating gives CASSDSRGTYGYTF.